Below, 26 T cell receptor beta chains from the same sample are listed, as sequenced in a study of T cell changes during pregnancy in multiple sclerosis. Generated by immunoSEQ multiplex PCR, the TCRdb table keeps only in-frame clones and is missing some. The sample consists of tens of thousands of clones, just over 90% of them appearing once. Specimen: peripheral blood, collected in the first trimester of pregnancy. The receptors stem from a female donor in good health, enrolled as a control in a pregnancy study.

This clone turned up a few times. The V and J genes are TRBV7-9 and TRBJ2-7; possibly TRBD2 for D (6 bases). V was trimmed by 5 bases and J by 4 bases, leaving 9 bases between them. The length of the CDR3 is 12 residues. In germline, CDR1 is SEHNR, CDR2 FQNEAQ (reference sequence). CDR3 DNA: TGTGCCAGCAGCCCGGCGGGGTACGAGCAGTACTTC. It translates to CASSPAGYEQYF.

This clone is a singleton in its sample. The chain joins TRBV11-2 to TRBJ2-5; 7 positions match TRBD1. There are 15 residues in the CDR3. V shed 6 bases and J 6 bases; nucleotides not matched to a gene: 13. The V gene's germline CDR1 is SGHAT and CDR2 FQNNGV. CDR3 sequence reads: CASSSLQGYRKTQYF. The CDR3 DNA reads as TGTGCCAGCAGTTCCCTACAGGGGTACAGGAAGACCCAGTACTTC. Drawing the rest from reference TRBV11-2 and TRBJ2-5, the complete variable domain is EAGVAQSPRYKIIEKRQSVAFWCNPISGHATLYWYQQILGQGPKLLIQFQNNGVVDDSQLPKDRFSAERLKGVDSTLKIQPAKLEDSAVYLCASSSLQGYRKTQYFGPGTRLLVL.

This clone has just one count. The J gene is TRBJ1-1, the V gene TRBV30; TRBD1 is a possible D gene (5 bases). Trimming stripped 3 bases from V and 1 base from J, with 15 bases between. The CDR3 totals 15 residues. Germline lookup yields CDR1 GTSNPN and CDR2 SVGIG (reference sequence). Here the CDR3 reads CAWSPSGGTNTEAFF. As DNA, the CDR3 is TGTGCCTGGAGCCCGTCCGGGGGGACGAACACTGAAGCTTTCTTT. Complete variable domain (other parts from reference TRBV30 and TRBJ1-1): SQTIHQWPATLVQPVGSPLSLECTVEGTSNPNLYWYRQAAGRGLQLLFYSVGIGQISSEVPQNLSASRPQDRQFILSSKKLLLSDSGFYLCAWSPSGGTNTEAFFGQGTRLTVV.

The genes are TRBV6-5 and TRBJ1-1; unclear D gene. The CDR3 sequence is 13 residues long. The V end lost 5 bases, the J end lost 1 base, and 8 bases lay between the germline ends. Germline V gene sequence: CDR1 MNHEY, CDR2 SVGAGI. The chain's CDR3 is CASSVSGNTEAFF. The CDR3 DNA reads TGTGCCAGCAGTGTTTCGGGGAACACTGAAGCTTTCTTT.

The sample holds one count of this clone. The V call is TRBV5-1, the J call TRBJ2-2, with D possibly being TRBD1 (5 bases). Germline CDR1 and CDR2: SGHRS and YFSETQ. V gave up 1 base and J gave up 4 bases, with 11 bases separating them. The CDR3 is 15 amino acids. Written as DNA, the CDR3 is TGCGCCAGCAGCTTGTCCAGGGCCCTCACCGGGGAGCTGTTTTTT. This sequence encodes CASSLSRALTGELFF.

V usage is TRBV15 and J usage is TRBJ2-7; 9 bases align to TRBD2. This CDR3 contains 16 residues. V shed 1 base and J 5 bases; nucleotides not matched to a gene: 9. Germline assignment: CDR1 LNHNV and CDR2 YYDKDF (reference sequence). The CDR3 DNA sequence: TGTGCCACCAGCAGAGCGCGTAGCGGGAGCGGGCACGAGCAGTACTTC. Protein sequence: CATSRARSGSGHEQYF.

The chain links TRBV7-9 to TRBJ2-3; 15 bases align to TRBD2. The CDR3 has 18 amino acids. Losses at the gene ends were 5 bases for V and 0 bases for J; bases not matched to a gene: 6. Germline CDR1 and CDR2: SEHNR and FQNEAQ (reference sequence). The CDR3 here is CASSRPGLAGGSTDTQYF. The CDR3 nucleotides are TGTGCCAGCAGCCGCCCGGGACTAGCGGGAGGAAGCACAGATACGCAGTATTTT.

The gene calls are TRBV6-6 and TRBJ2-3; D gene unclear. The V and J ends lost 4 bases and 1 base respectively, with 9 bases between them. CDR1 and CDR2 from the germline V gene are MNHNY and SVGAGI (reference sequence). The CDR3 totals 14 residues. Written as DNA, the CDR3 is TGTGCCAGCAGTTCCGTCAGCGGCACAGATACGCAGTATTTT. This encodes CASSSVSGTDTQYF.

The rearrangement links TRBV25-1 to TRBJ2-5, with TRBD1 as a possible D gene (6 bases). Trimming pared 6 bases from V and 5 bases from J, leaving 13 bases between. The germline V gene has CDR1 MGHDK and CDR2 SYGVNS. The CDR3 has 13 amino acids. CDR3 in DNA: TGTGCCAGCAGGGGGGCCGGAGCGGAGACCCAGTACTTC. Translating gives CASRGAGAETQYF.

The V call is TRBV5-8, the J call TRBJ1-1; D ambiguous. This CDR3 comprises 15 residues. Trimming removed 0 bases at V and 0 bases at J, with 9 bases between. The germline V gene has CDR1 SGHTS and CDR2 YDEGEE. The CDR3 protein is CASSLGRGMNTEAFF. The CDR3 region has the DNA TGTGCCAGCAGCTTGGGTCGAGGGATGAACACTGAAGCTTTCTTT.

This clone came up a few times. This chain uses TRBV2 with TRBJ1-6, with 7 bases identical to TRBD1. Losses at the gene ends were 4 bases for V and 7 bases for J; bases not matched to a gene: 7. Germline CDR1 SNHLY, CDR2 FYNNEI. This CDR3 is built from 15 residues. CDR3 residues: CASSAYGTVNSPLHF. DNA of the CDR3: TGTGCCAGCAGTGCATACGGGACAGTAAATTCACCCCTCCACTTT.

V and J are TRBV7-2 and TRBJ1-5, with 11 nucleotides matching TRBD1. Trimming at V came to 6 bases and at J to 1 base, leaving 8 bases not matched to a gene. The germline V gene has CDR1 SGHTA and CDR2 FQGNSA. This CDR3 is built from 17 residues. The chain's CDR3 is CASSLGQGVMSNQPQHF. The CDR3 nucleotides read TGTGCCAGCAGTTTGGGACAGGGGGTAATGAGCAATCAGCCCCAGCATTTT.

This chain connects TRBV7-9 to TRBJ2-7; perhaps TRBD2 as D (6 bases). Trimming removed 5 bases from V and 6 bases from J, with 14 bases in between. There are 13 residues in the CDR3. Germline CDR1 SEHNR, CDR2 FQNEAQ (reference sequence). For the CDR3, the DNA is TGTGCCAGCAGCGGGGAGGTGGGTGGCGAGCAGTACTTC. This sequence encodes CASSGEVGGEQYF.

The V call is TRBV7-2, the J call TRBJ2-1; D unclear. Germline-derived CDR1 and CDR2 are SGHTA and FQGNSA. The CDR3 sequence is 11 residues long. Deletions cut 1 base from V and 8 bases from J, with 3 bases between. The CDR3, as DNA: TGTGCCAGCAGCTTAGTCTATGAGCAGTTCTTC. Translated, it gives CASSLVYEQFF.

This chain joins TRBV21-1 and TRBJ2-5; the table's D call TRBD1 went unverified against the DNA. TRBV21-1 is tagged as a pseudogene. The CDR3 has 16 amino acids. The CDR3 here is CASSKSVRGARETQYF. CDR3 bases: TGTGCCAGCAGCAAAAGCGTCAGGGGAGCCAGAGAGACCCAGTACTTC.

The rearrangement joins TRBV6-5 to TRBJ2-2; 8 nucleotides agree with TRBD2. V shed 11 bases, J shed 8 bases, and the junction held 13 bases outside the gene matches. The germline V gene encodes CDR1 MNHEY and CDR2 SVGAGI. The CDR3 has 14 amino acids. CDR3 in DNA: TGTGCCGTCCAGCGGGGGCGTTCAGGGGGGGAGCTGTTTTTT. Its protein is CAVQRGRSGGELFF.

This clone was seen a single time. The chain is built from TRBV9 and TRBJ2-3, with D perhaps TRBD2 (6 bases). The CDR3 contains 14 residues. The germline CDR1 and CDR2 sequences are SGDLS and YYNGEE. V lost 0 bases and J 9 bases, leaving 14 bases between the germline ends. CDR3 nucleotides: TGTGCCAGCAGCGTAGATCCTAGCGCTGGGACGCAGTATTTT. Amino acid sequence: CASSVDPSAGTQYF. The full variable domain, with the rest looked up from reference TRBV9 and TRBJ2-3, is DSGVTQTPKHLITATGQRVTLRCSPRSGDLSVYWYQQSLDQGLQFLIQYYNGEERAKGNILERFSAQQFPDLHSELNLSSLELGDSALYFCASSVDPSAGTQYFGPGTRLTVL.

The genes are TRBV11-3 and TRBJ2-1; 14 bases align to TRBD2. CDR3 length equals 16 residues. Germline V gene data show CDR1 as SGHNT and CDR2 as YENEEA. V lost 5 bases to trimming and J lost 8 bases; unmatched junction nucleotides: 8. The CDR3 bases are TGTGCCAGCAGCCCCCGGAGACTAGCGGGAGGGGATGAGCAGTTCTTC. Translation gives CASSPRRLAGGDEQFF.

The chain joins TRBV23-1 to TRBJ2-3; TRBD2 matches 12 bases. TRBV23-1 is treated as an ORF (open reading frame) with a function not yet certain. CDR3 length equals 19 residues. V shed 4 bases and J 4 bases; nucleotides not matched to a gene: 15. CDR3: CASSPKARTSGRNADTQYF. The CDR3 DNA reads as TGCGCCAGCAGTCCCAAGGCTCGAACTAGCGGGAGGAATGCAGATACGCAGTATTTT.

The CDR3 sequence: CASSLGSGMMNTEAFF. The CDR3 nucleotides read TGCGCCAGCAGCCTAGGATCGGGGATGATGAACACTGAAGCTTTCTTT. V usage is TRBV4-1 and J usage is TRBJ1-1; D not resolved. Germline CDR1 and CDR2: MGHRA and YSYEKL. CDR3 length: 16 residues. The ends were cut back, 4 bases at V and 0 bases at J, with 15 bases in the middle.

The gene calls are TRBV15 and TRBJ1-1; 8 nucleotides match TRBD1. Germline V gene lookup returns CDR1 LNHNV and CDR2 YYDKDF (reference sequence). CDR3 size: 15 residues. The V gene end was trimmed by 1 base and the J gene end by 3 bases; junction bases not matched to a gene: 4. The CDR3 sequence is CATSRGTGTYTEAFF. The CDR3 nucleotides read TGTGCCACCAGCAGAGGGACAGGGACGTACACTGAAGCTTTCTTT.

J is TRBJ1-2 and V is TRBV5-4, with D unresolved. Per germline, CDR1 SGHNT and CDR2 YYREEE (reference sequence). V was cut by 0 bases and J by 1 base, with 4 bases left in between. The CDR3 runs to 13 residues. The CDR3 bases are TGTGCCAGCAGCTTGGACAGTAACTATGGCTACACCTTC. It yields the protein CASSLDSNYGYTF.

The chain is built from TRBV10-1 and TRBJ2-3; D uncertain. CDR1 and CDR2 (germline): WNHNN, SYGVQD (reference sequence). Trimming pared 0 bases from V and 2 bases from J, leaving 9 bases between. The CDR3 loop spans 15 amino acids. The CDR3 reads CASSESTDSTDTQYF. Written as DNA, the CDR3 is TGCGCCAGCAGTGAGTCGACCGACTCCACAGATACGCAGTATTTT.

The CDR3 DNA sequence: TGTGCCAGCAGCTTAGCGCTGAGGGCCAGCCAAGAGACCCAGTACTTC. Amino acids: CASSLALRASQETQYF. V gene TRBV7-2 combines with J gene TRBJ2-5; D might be TRBD2 (5 bases). The CDR3 is 16 amino acids. The V gene lost 0 bases and the J gene lost 1 base, with 12 bases spanning the gap. Germline values: CDR1 SGHTA, CDR2 FQGNSA.

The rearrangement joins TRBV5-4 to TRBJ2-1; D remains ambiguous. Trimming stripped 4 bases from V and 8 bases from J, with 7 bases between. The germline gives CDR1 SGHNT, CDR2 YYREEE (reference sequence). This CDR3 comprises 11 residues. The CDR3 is CASSLGHEQFF. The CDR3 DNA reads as TGTGCCAGCAGCCTAGGTCATGAGCAGTTCTTC.

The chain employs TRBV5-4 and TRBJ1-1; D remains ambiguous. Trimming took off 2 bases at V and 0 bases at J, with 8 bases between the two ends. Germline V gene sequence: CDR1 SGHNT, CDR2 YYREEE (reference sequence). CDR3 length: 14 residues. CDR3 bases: TGTGCCAGCAGCTTTAGAACTATGAACACTGAAGCTTTCTTT. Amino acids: CASSFRTMNTEAFF.